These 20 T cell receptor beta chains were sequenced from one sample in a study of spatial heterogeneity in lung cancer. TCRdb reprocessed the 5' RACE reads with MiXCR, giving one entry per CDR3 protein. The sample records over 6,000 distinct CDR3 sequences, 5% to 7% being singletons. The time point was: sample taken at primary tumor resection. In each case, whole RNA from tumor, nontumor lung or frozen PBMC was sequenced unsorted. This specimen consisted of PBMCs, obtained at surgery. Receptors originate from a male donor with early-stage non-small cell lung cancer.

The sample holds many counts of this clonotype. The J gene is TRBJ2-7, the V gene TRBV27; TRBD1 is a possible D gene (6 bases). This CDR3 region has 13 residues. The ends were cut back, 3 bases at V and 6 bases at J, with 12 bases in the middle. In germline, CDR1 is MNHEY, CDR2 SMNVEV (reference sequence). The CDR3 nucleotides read TGTGCCAGCAGTTTCCAGGGGTATGGCGAGCAGTACTTC. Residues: CASSFQGYGEQYF.

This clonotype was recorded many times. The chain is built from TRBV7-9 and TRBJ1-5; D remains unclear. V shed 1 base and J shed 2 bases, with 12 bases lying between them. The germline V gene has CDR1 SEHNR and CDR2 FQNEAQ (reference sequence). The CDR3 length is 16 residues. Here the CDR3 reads CASSLVGPRGNQPQHF. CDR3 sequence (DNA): TGTGCCAGCAGCTTAGTAGGGCCGAGGGGCAATCAGCCCCAGCATTTT.

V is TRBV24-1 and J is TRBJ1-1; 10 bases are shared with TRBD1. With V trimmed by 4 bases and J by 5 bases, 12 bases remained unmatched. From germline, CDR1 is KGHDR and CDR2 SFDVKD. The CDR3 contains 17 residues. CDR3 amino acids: CATSDSPRGTGVTEAFF. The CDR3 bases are TGTGCCACCAGTGACTCCCCTCGCGGGACAGGGGTGACTGAAGCTTTCTTT.

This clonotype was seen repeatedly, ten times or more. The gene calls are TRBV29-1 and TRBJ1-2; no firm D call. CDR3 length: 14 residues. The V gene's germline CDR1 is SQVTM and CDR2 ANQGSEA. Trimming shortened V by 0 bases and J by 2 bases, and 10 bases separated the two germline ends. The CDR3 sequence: CSVEDQATNYGYTF. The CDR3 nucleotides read TGCAGCGTTGAAGATCAGGCAACGAACTATGGCTACACCTTC.

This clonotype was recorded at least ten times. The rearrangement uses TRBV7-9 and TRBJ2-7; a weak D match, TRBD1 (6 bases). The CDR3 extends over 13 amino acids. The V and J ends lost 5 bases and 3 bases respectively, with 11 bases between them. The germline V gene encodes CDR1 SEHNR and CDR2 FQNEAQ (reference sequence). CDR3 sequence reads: CASSPDSYYEQYF. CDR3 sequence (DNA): TGTGCCAGCAGCCCGGACAGCTACTACGAGCAGTACTTC.

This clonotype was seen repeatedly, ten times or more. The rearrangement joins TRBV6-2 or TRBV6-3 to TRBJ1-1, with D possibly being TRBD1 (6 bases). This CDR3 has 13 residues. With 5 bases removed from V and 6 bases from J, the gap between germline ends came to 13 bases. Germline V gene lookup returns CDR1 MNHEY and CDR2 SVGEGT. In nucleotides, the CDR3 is TGTGCCAGCAGTACCGCGGGGGCTGCTGAAGCTTTCTTT. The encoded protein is CASSTAGAAEAFF.

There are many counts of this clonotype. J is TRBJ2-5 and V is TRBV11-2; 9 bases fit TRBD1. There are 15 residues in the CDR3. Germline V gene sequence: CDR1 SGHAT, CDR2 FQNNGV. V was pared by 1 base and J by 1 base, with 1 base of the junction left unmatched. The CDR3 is CASSLGTGVQETQYF. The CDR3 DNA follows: TGTGCCAGCAGCTTAGGGACAGGGGTCCAAGAGACCCAGTACTTC.

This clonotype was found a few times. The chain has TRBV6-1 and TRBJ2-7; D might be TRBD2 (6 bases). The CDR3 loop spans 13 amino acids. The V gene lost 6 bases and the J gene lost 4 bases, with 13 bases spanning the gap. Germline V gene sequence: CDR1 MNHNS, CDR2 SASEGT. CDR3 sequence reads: CASREGLLYEQYF. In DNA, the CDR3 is TGTGCCAGCAGGGAGGGGTTATTGTACGAGCAGTACTTC.

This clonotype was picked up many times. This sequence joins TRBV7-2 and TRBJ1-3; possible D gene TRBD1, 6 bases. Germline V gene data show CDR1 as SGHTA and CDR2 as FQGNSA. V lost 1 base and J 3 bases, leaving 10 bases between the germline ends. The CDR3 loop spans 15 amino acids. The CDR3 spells CASSLGPGDGNTIYF. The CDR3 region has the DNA TGTGCCAGCAGCTTAGGCCCAGGGGATGGAAACACCATATATTTT. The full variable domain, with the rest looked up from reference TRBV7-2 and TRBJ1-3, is GAGVSQSPSNKVTEKGKDVELRCDPISGHTALYWYRQSLGQGLEFLIYFQGNSAPDKSGLPSDRFSAERTGGSVSTLTIQRTQQEDSAVYLCASSLGPGDGNTIYFGEGSWLTVV.

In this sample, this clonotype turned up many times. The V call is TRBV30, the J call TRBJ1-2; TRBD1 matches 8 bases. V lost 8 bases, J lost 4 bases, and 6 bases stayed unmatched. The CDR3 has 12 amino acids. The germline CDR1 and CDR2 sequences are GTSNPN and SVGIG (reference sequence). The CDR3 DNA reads TGTGCCCGGGACAGGAGAGGCTATGGCTACACCTTC. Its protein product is CARDRRGYGYTF.

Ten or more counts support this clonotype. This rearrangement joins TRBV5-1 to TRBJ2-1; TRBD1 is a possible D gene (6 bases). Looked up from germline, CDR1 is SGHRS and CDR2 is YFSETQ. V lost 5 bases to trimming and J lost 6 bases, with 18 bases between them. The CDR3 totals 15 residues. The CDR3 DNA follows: TGCGCCAGCAGGGTTACAGGGATCCAGAGCAATGAGCAGTTCTTC. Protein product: CASRVTGIQSNEQFF.

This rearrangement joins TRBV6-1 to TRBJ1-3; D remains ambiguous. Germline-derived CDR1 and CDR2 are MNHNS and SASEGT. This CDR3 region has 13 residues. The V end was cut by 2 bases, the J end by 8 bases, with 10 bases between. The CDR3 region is CASSESWADTIYF. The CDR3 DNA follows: TGTGCCAGCAGTGAAAGCTGGGCGGACACCATATATTTT.

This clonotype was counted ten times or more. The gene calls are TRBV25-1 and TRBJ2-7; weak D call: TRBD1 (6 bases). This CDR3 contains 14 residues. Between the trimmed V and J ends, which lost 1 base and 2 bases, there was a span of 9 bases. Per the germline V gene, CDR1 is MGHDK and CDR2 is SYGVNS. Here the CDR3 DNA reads TGTGCCAGCAGTGAATTGGGGACACCCTACGAGCAGTACTTC. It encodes CASSELGTPYEQYF.

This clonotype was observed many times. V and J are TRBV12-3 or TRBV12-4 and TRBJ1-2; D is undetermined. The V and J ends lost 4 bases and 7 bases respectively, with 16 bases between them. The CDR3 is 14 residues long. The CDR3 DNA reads TGTGCCAGCAGTTCCTCTTTCCCACTTGGTGGCTACACCTTC. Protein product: CASSSSFPLGGYTF.

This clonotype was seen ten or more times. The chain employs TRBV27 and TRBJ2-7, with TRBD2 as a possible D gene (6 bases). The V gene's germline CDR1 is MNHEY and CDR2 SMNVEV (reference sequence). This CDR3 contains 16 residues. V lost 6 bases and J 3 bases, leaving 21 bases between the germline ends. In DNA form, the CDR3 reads TGTGCCAGCAGGAAAACTGAACGGGGGTCCTACTACGAGCAGTACTTC. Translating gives CASRKTERGSYYEQYF.

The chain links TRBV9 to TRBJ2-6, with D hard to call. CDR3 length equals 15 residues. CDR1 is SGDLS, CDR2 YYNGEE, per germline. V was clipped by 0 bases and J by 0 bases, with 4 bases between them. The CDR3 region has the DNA TGTGCCAGCAGCGTAGGCGACTCTGGGGCCAACGTCCTGACTTTC. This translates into CASSVGDSGANVLTF.

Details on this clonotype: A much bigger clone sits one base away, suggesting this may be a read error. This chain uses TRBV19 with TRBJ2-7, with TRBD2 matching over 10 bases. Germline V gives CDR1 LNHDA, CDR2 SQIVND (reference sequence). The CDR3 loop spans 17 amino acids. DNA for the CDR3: TGTGCCAGTAGCCAATTGTCTAGCGGGAGTAGGGCCTACGGGCAGTACTTC. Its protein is CASSQLSSGSRAYGQYF.

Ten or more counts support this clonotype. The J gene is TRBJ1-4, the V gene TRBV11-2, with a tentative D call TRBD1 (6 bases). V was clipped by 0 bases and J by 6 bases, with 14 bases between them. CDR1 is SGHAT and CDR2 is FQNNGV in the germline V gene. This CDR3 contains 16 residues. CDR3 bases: TGTGCCAGCAGCTTAGAATTTAACAGGGAGGATGAAAAACTGTTTTTT. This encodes CASSLEFNREDEKLFF.

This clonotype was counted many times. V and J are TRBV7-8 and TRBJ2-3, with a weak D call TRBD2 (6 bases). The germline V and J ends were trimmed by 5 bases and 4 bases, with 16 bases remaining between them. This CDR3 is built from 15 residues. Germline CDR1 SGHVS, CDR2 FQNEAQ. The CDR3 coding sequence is TGTGCCAGCAGCCCCTGGACGGGAGCGGCAGATACGCAGTATTTT. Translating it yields CASSPWTGAADTQYF.

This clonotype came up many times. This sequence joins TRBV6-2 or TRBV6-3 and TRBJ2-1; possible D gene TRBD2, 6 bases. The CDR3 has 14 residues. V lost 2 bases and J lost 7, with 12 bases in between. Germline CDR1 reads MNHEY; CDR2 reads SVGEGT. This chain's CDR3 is CASSYGDLINEQFF. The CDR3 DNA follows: TGTGCCAGCAGTTACGGGGACTTGATTAATGAGCAGTTCTTC.